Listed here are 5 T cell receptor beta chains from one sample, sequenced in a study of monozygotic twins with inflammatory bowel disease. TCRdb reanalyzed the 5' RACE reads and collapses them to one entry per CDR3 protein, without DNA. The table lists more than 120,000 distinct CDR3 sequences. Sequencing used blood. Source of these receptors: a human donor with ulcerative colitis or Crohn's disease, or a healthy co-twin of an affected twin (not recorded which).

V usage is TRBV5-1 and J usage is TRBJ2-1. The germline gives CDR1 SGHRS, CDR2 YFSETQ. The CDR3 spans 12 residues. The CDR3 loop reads CASGGFNNEQFF.

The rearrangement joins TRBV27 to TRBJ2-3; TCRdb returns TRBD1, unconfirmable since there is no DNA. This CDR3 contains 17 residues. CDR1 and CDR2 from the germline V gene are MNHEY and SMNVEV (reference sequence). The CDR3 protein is CASSLWAGGGGTDTQYF.

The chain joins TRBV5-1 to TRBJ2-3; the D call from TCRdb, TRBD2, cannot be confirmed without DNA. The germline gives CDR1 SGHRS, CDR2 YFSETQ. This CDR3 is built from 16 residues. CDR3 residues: CASSKTGTRSSDTQYF.

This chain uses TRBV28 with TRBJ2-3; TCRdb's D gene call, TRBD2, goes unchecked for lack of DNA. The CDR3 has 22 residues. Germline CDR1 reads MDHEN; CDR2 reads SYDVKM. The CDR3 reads CASSFLGRGASGGQTYTDTQYF.

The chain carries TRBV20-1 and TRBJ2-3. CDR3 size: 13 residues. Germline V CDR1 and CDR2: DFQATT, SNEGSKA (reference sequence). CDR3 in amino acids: CSARVGSTDTQYF.